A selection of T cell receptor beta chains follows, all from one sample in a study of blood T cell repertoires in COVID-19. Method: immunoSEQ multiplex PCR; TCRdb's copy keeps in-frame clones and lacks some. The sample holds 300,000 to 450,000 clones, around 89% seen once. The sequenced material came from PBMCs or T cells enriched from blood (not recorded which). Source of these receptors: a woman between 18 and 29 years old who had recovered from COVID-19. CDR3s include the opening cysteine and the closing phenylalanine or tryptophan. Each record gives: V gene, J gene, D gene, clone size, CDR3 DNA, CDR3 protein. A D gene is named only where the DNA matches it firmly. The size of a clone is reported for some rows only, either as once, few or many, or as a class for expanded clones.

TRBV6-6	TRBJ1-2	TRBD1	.	TGTGCCAGCAGTCTATCCGGGACAGGGGGTATGAGGATATATGGCTACACCTTC	CASSLSGTGGMRIYGYTF
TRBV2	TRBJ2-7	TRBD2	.	TGTGCTCCACGGGCTAGCGGGTACTTC	CAPRASGYF
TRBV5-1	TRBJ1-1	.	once	TGCGCCAGCAGCTTGCAGGACAGCACTGAAGCTTTCTTT	CASSLQDSTEAFF
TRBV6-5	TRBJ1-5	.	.	TGTGCCAGCGCGGCAGGGGATAGCAATCAGCCCCAGCATTTT	CASAAGDSNQPQHF
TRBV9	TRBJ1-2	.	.	TGTGCCAGCAGCTTCCACCCTTGGGAGGGCCTTGGCTACACCTTC	CASSFHPWEGLGYTF
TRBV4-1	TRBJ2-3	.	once	TGCGCCAGCAGCCTGGGGCTTGTAAAAGATACGCAGTATTTT	CASSLGLVKDTQYF
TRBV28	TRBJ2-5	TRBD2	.	TGTGCCAGCAGTTTGATGCGGGGGAGAGAGACCCAGTACTTC	CASSLMRGRETQYF
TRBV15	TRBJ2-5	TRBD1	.	TGTGCCACCAGCGGTCGAGACAGGGACCCCCAGGAGACCCAGTACTTC	CATSGRDRDPQETQYF
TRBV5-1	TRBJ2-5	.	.	TGCGCCAGCAGCCCGACAGAAATAGAGGAGACCCAGTACTTC	CASSPTEIEETQYF
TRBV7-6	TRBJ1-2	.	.	TGTGCCAGCAGCCCAGAGGGTGGGCAGGAGTACCTCTATGGCTACACCTTC	CASSPEGGQEYLYGYTF
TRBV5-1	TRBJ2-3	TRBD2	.	TGCGCCAGCAGGTTACAGCGGGGGGCCGGGACAGATACGCAGTATTTT	CASRLQRGAGTDTQYF
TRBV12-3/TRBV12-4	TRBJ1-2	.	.	TGTGCCAGCAGTTTAGTTGGTGGAGATGGCTACACCTTC	CASSLVGGDGYTF
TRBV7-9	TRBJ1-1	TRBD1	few	TGTGCCAGCAGCTACGACAGGGGAAGTGATTTGAACACTGAAGCTTTCTTT	CASSYDRGSDLNTEAFF